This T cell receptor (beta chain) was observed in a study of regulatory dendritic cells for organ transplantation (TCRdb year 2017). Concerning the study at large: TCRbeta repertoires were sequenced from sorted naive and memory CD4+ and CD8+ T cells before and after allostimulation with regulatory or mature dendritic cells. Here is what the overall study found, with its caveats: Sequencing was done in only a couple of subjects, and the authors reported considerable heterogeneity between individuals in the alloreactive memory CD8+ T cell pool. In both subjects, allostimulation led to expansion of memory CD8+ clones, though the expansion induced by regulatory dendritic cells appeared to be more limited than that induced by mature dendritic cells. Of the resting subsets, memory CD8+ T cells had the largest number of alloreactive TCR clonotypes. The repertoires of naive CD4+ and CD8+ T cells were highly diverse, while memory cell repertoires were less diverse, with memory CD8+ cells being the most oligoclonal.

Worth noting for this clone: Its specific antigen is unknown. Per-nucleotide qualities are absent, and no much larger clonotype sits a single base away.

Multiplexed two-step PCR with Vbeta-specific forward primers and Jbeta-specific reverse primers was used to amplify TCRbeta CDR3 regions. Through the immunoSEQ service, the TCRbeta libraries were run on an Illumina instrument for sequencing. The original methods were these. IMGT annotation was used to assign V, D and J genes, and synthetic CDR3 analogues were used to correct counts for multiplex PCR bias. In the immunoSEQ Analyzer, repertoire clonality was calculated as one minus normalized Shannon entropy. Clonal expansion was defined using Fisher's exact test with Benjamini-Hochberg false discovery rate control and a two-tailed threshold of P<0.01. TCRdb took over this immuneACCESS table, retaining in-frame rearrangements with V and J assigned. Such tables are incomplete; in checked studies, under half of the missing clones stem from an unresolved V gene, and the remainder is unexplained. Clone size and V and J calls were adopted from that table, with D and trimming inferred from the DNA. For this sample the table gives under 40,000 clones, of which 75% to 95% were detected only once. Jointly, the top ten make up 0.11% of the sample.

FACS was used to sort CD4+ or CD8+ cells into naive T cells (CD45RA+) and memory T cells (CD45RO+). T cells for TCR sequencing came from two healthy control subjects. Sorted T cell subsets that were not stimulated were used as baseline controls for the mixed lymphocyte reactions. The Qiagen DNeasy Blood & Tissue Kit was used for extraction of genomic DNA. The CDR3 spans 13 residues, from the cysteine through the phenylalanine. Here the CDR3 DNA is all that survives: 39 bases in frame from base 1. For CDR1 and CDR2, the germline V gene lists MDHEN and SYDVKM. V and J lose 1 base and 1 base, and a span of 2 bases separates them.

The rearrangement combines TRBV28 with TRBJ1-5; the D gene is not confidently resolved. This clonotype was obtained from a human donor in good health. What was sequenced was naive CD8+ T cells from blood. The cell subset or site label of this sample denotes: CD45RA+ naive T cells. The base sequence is TGTGCCAGCAGTTTATTAAGCAATCAGCCCCAGCATTTT. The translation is CASSLLSNQPQHF.